A selection of T cell receptor beta chains follows, all from one sample in a study of cytomegalovirus exposure and HLA in healthy donors. Data came from immunoSEQ multiplex PCR; TCRdb stores just in-frame clones and leaves some out. The sample lists roughly 290,000 clones, 70% to 90% occurring once. The sequencing sample was made of PBMCs. These receptors were obtained from a woman younger than 30 in good health and CMV-seronegative. Both conserved end residues are part of each CDR3. D genes are given only for firm matches. Not every row has a clone size; where given, it reads once, few, many or a size class.

V	J	length	size	D	DNA	CDR3
TRBV4-2	TRBJ2-5	16	-	-	TGTGCCAGCAGCCAAGGTACAGCGGGTGGGGAAGAGACCCAGTACTTC	CASSQGTAGGEETQYF
TRBV2	TRBJ1-6	18	-	-	TGTGCCAGCAGTGAATCTCCTGCGGCGTTAATTCACCCCTCCCCCCTCCACTTT	CASSESPAALIHPSPLHF
TRBV9	TRBJ1-3	15	-	TRBD1	TGTGCCAGCAGCGTAGCAGGGGGTTTCGGAAACACCATATATTTT	CASSVAGGFGNTIYF
TRBV7-8	TRBJ2-2	16	-	TRBD1	TGTGCCAGCAGCTTAACGGGACAGCCGAACACCGGGGAGCTGTTTTTT	CASSLTGQPNTGELFF
TRBV5-1	TRBJ2-7	16	-	TRBD1	TGCGCCAGCAGCTTGGTAATGAGGGGGCGGCAGGACGAGCAGTACTTC	CASSLVMRGRQDEQYF
TRBV27	TRBJ2-7	14	-	TRBD1	TGTGCCAGCAGCTGGGGGACAGGGGCCTACGAGCAGTACTTC	CASSWGTGAYEQYF
TRBV29-1	TRBJ2-3	13	-	-	TGCAGCGGCCATTTGGCTGAGGCAGATACGCAGTATTTT	CSGHLAEADTQYF
TRBV15	TRBJ1-2	14	-	-	TGTGCCACCAGCAGAGCTCCCCCGACTAGCGGCTACACCTTC	CATSRAPPTSGYTF
TRBV6-5	TRBJ1-1	11	-	-	TGTGCCACACGAGGGAACACTGAAGCTTTCTTT	CATRGNTEAFF
TRBV6-5	TRBJ2-1	14	-	-	TGTGCCAGCACCTCCGGGTTGGCAACCGATGAGCAGTTCTTC	CASTSGLATDEQFF
TRBV12-5	TRBJ1-5	13	-	-	TGTGCTAGTCTGGGACATGGCAATCAGCCCCAGCATTTT	CASLGHGNQPQHF
TRBV9	TRBJ1-6	14	once	-	TGTGCCAGCCAACCGGGACTCATGAATTCACCCCTCCACTTT	CASQPGLMNSPLHF
TRBV10-2	TRBJ2-2	15	-	TRBD1	TGCGCCAGCCGGGTGGGGACAGCGAACACCGGGGAGCTGTTTTTT	CASRVGTANTGELFF
TRBV7-8	TRBJ2-1	18	-	TRBD2	TGTGCCAGCAGCTTGGTCTCATCTTTAGCGGGGGGGGTCGATGAGCAGTTCTTC	CASSLVSSLAGGVDEQFF
TRBV9	TRBJ2-7	14	-	-	TGTGCCAGCAGCGTAGTACCAGGGGCCTACGAGCAGTACTTC	CASSVVPGAYEQYF
TRBV11-2	TRBJ2-7	15	-	TRBD1	TGTGCCAGCAGCTTAACACAGGCCACAGGGGGGGAGCAGTACTTC	CASSLTQATGGEQYF
TRBV11-2	TRBJ1-1	14	few	-	TGTGCCAGCAGCCCGGGGGGGGGAGGCACTGAAGCTTTCTTT	CASSPGGGGTEAFF